These 27 T cell receptor beta chains came from one sample sequenced in a study of T cell responses to AZD1222 COVID-19 vaccine. Only in-frame clones appear in the TCRdb table, and some are missing; sequencing was by immunoSEQ multiplex PCR. The table lists 250,000 to 300,000 clones, around 92% of them singletons, with 0.55% in the top ten. The sequences come from peripheral blood, collected 28 days after the second AZD1222 dose. Receptors were obtained from an adult who received the AZD1222 COVID-19 vaccine.

V is TRBV6-2 or TRBV6-3 and J is TRBJ1-5; possible D gene TRBD1, 5 bases. Trimming left V 2 bases short and J 5 bases short, with 19 bases between. The CDR3 has 17 amino acids. Germline CDR1 and CDR2: MNHEY and SVGEGT. CDR3 sequence reads: CASSYGKGPGHYQPQHF. In nucleotides, the CDR3 is TGTGCCAGCAGTTACGGGAAAGGGCCCGGACATTATCAGCCCCAGCATTTT.

V usage is TRBV7-8 and J usage is TRBJ2-7; 8 positions agree with TRBD1. Germline loops: CDR1 SGHVS, CDR2 FQNEAQ. This CDR3 comprises 14 residues. Unmatched junction bases numbered 9, after V lost 4 bases and J lost 7 bases. DNA for the CDR3: TGTGCCAGCAGCTGGGACAGGCCCCGGGGGGAGCAGTACTTC. Protein sequence: CASSWDRPRGEQYF.

As concerns this clone: Other DNA sequences within the sample encode an identical CDR3. This chain links TRBV5-1 with TRBJ1-3; D ambiguous. In germline, CDR1 is SGHRS, CDR2 YFSETQ. V gave up 0 bases and J gave up 4 bases, with 5 bases separating them. The CDR3 extends over 13 amino acids. The CDR3 spells CASSLGRGNTIYF. CDR3 in DNA: TGCGCCAGCAGCTTGGGCAGGGGAAACACCATATATTTT.

The chain employs TRBV7-9 and TRBJ1-6, with D hard to call. CDR1 and CDR2 (germline): SEHNR, FQNEAQ (reference sequence). With 1 base removed from V and 8 bases from J, the gap between germline ends came to 12 bases. CDR3 length equals 15 residues. In DNA, the CDR3 is TGTGCCAGCAGCTTAGGGGCCCCCACAGATTCACCCCTCCACTTT. Its protein is CASSLGAPTDSPLHF.

This clone was counted a single time. This chain uses TRBV7-9 with TRBJ2-2; D ambiguous. This CDR3 has 15 amino acids. V lost 5 bases and J 1 base, leaving 11 bases between the germline ends. Germline loops: CDR1 SEHNR, CDR2 FQNEAQ (reference sequence). The CDR3: CASSQSQRNTGELFF. CDR3 nucleotides: TGTGCCAGCAGCCAAAGTCAACGGAACACCGGGGAGCTGTTTTTT.

The chain links TRBV6-8 to TRBJ2-7; no reliable D call. Germline V gene data show CDR1 as MNHGY and CDR2 as SAAAGT. This CDR3 has 12 residues. The V end lost 8 bases, the J end lost 1 base, and 9 bases lay between the germline ends. As DNA, the CDR3 is TGTGCCAGCCGGACGGAGTCCTACGAGCAGTACTTC. Its protein product is CASRTESYEQYF.

The chain joins TRBV9 to TRBJ1-1; 10 nucleotides line up with TRBD1. Losses at the gene ends were 3 bases for V and 4 bases for J; bases not matched to a gene: 3. The V gene's germline CDR1 is SGDLS and CDR2 YYNGEE. The CDR3 sequence is 14 residues long. The DNA of the CDR3 is TGTGCCAGCAGCGCGCGGACAGGGGGCACTGAAGCTTTCTTT. This encodes CASSARTGGTEAFF.

J is TRBJ2-7 and V is TRBV7-2; D ambiguous. Germline-derived CDR1 and CDR2 are SGHTA and FQGNSA. The CDR3 loop spans 12 amino acids. Deletions cut 7 bases from V and 0 bases from J, with 7 bases between. CDR3 residues: CASTLGSYEQYF. DNA for the CDR3: TGTGCCAGCACACTGGGCTCCTACGAGCAGTACTTC.

The gene calls are TRBV28 and TRBJ1-5; the match to TRBD1 covers 7 bases. The CDR3 contains 13 residues. Per the germline V gene, CDR1 is MDHEN and CDR2 is SYDVKM. Trimming took 6 bases from V and 9 from J; bases not matched to a gene: 8. The CDR3 nucleotides read TGTGCCAGCAGGCGACAGGGTATTGTGCCCCAGCATTTT. This sequence encodes CASRRQGIVPQHF.

The chain uses TRBV21-1 and TRBJ2-1; TRBD2, the table's D call, was not compared with the DNA. TRBV21-1 is given as a pseudogene. This CDR3 spans 18 amino acids. The CDR3 nucleotides read TGTGCCAGCAGCAAAGAGGAGGGGCTAGCGGGGCCCTACAATGAGCAGTTCTTC. Translated, it gives CASSKEEGLAGPYNEQFF.

This chain connects TRBV7-3 to TRBJ1-1; D remains ambiguous. V dropped 4 bases and J dropped 1 base, with 7 bases sitting between them. Germline V gives CDR1 SGHTA, CDR2 FQGTGA. The CDR3 is 13 residues long. The CDR3 loop reads CASSSGRNTEAFF. DNA of the CDR3: TGTGCCAGCAGCTCAGGTCGGAACACTGAAGCTTTCTTT.

The chain joins TRBV6-2 or TRBV6-3 to TRBJ1-5; D is possibly TRBD1 (5 bases). CDR3 length: 14 residues. V was pared by 0 bases and J by 7 bases, with 10 bases between. From germline, CDR1 is MNHEY and CDR2 SVGEGT. As DNA, the CDR3 is TGTGCCAGCAGTTACTCGATTAGGGGACAGCCCCAGCATTTT. Its translation is CASSYSIRGQPQHF.

This sequence joins TRBV11-2 and TRBJ2-7, with TRBD1 as a possible D gene (5 bases). Germline lookup yields CDR1 SGHAT and CDR2 FQNNGV. This CDR3 spans 13 amino acids. V was pared by 3 bases and J by 2 bases, with 8 bases between. The CDR3 nucleotides are TGTGCCAGCAGCTTGCAGACAGCCTACGAGCAGTACTTC. Its translation: CASSLQTAYEQYF.

The chain combines TRBV30 with TRBJ1-1; no clear D. The V gene lost 3 bases and the J gene lost 0 bases, with 11 bases spanning the gap. Germline V lookup: CDR1 GTSNPN, CDR2 SVGIG (reference sequence). This CDR3 spans 14 amino acids. The CDR3 reads CAWRIQIMNTEAFF. DNA of the CDR3: TGTGCCTGGAGAATACAGATCATGAACACTGAAGCTTTCTTT.

This chain links TRBV21-1 with TRBJ2-1; TRBD2 was called by the table and not checked on the DNA. TRBV21-1 is labeled a pseudogene. The length of the CDR3 is 16 residues. CDR3 coding DNA: TGTGCCAGCAGCGCTCCGGGACTAGCGGGAGGTGATGAGCAGTTCTTC. Translation: CASSAPGLAGGDEQFF.

The V and J genes are TRBV28 and TRBJ2-3; D may be TRBD2 (6 bases). Looked up from germline, CDR1 is MDHEN and CDR2 is SYDVKM. V lost 3 bases to trimming and J lost 6 bases, with 10 bases between them. This CDR3 comprises 13 residues. The DNA for the CDR3 is TGTGCCAGCAGTTTTGGGGCGGGGGATACGCAGTATTTT. The encoded protein is CASSFGAGDTQYF.

This chain connects TRBV9 to TRBJ1-1; 9 bases line up with TRBD1. Trimming cost V 2 bases and J 5 bases; bases outside gene matches: 4. CDR3 length: 14 amino acids. The germline gives CDR1 SGDLS, CDR2 YYNGEE. The CDR3 here is CASSVGQGGTEAFF. Here the CDR3 DNA reads TGTGCCAGCAGCGTGGGACAGGGAGGAACTGAAGCTTTCTTT. Drawing the rest from reference TRBV9 and TRBJ1-1, the complete variable domain is DSGVTQTPKHLITATGQRVTLRCSPRSGDLSVYWYQQSLDQGLQFLIQYYNGEERAKGNILERFSAQQFPDLHSELNLSSLELGDSALYFCASSVGQGGTEAFFGQGTRLTVV.

The chain links TRBV5-1 to TRBJ2-1; weak D call: TRBD1 (6 bases). The V gene lost 2 bases and the J gene lost 8 bases, with 11 bases spanning the gap. This CDR3 contains 13 residues. The germline V gene encodes CDR1 SGHRS and CDR2 YFSETQ. The CDR3 sequence is CASSLTGNYEQFF. The CDR3 DNA follows: TGCGCCAGCAGCTTAACAGGGAACTATGAGCAGTTCTTC.

The chain joins TRBV28 to TRBJ2-4; D possibly corresponds to TRBD2 (7 bases). The V end was cut by 3 bases, the J end by 5 bases, with 11 bases between. There are 14 residues in the CDR3. Per germline, CDR1 MDHEN and CDR2 SYDVKM. The CDR3 DNA follows: TGTGCCAGCAGTTTTCGGGGGGCGCAAAACATTCAGTACTTC. Translation: CASSFRGAQNIQYF.

This clone was seen a few times. The J gene is TRBJ1-5, the V gene TRBV28; D remains unclear. The CDR3 loop spans 11 amino acids. Germline V gene data show CDR1 as MDHEN and CDR2 as SYDVKM. Trimming stripped 7 bases from V and 8 bases from J, with 9 bases between. This chain's CDR3 is CASTSREPQHF. The CDR3 region has the DNA TGTGCCAGCACTTCAAGGGAGCCCCAGCATTTT. Variable domain in full (rest from reference TRBV28 and TRBJ1-5): DVKVTQSSRYLVKRTGEKVFLECVQDMDHENMFWYRQDPGLGLRLIYFSYDVKMKEKGDIPEGYSVSREKKERFSLILESASTNQTSMYLCASTSREPQHFGDGTRLSIL.

The chain combines TRBV4-1 with TRBJ1-4, with D perhaps TRBD1 (5 bases). CDR3 size: 16 residues. Germline V gene data show CDR1 as MGHRA and CDR2 as YSYEKL. V lost 4 bases to trimming and J lost 0 bases, with 12 bases between them. The CDR3 sequence: CASSRAGPATNEKLFF. The CDR3 DNA sequence: TGCGCCAGCAGCCGCGCGGGACCAGCAACTAATGAAAAACTGTTTTTT.

This clone was detected only once. V and J are TRBV28 and TRBJ1-2; no firm D call. The CDR3 runs to 14 residues. Germline values: CDR1 MDHEN, CDR2 SYDVKM. V was clipped by 5 bases and J by 8 bases, with 18 bases between them. CDR3: CASSVQASLSGYTF. The CDR3 nucleotides read TGTGCCAGCAGTGTGCAGGCGAGTCTGTCCGGCTACACCTTC.

The chain is built from TRBV12-3 or TRBV12-4 and TRBJ1-1; D possibly corresponds to TRBD1 (5 bases). V was pared by 4 bases and J by 6 bases, with 12 bases between. The CDR3 consists of 13 residues. CDR3 sequence: CASSSGGRSEAFF. The CDR3 DNA sequence: TGTGCCAGCAGTTCTGGGGGTAGATCTGAAGCTTTCTTT.

The chain uses TRBV7-3 and TRBJ2-1, with 9 bases that match TRBD2. Trimming at V came to 2 bases and at J to 9 bases, leaving 5 bases not matched to a gene. There are 14 residues in the CDR3. Germline assignment: CDR1 SGHTA and CDR2 FQGTGA. The CDR3 region has the DNA TGTGCCAGCAGCTTAGCGGGGGGGCGTTCTGAGCAGTTCTTC. Encoded protein: CASSLAGGRSEQFF.

The chain joins TRBV28 to TRBJ1-1; possibly TRBD1 for D (6 bases). V lost 3 bases and J lost 6, with 14 bases in between. Germline values: CDR1 MDHEN, CDR2 SYDVKM. The CDR3 covers 14 residues. DNA for the CDR3: TGTGCCAGCAGTTTGAGCTGGGGGCAGGCTGAAGCTTTCTTT. Translating gives CASSLSWGQAEAFF.

CDR3 bases: TGTGCCAGCAGCTTAGGTCTTGTGGGACGGACGCAAGAGACCCAGTACTTC. It is translated as CASSLGLVGRTQETQYF. V and J are TRBV11-2 and TRBJ2-5, with D perhaps being TRBD1 or TRBD2 (5 bases each). V was trimmed by 1 base and J by 2 bases, leaving 17 bases between them. The CDR3 runs 17 residues. The V gene's germline CDR1 is SGHAT and CDR2 FQNNGV.

The rearrangement joins TRBV6-5 to TRBJ2-3; D gene ambiguous. Germline CDR1 MNHEY, CDR2 SVGAGI. V was cut by 5 bases and J by 8 bases, with 14 bases left in between. The length of the CDR3 is 13 residues. The CDR3 spells CASSPLVRGTQYF. The CDR3 DNA is TGTGCCAGCAGTCCCCTCGTCCGCGGTACGCAGTATTTT.